These T cell receptor beta chains were read from a single sample in a study of radiotherapy plus CTLA-4 blockade in lung cancer. Profiling relied on immunoSEQ multiplex PCR, and the TCRdb table lists in-frame clones only, not all of them. The table records 75,000 to 100,000 clones, about 81% of them present only once. This sample comprised peripheral blood, obtained from a patient treated with radiotherapy plus ipilimumab. The receptor source for this set is a human donor with non-small cell lung cancer who had a partial response to radiotherapy plus ipilimumab. Both conserved end residues are part of each CDR3. D genes are given only for firm matches. Only some rows state a clone size, as once, few, many or a class for expanded clones.

d_gene: TRBD2
j_gene: TRBJ2-3
v_gene: TRBV7-3
abundance: -
CDR3nt: TGTGCCAGCAGCTATGGACTAGCGGGAGGGGGAACAGATACGCAGTATTTT
CDR3aa: CASSYGLAGGGTDTQYF

d_gene: TRBD1
j_gene: TRBJ1-2
v_gene: TRBV7-6
abundance: -
CDR3nt: TGTGCCAGCAGCTCCCCGGGACAGGGGTCAGGTGGCTACACCTTC
CDR3aa: CASSSPGQGSGGYTF

d_gene: TRBD1
j_gene: TRBJ2-6
v_gene: TRBV5-1
abundance: -
CDR3nt: TGCGCCAGCTCCCCTGGGACAGGGGCTGGGGCCAACGTCCTGACTTTC
CDR3aa: CASSPGTGAGANVLTF

d_gene: -
j_gene: TRBJ2-1
v_gene: TRBV10-2
abundance: -
CDR3nt: TGCGCCAGCAGTGATAGGTCTGAGCGATCCCTCTCCTACAATGAGCAGTTCTTC
CDR3aa: CASSDRSERSLSYNEQFF

d_gene: TRBD1
j_gene: TRBJ2-3
v_gene: TRBV5-4
abundance: -
CDR3nt: TGTGCCAGCAGCCTTGGACAGGGAAGGTTAGGAACAGATACGCAGTATTTT
CDR3aa: CASSLGQGRLGTDTQYF

d_gene: TRBD1
j_gene: TRBJ2-6
v_gene: TRBV27
abundance: -
CDR3nt: TGTGCCAGCAGCCCCATACGGGACAGGCTGACCCGGGGGGCCAACGTCCTGACTTTC
CDR3aa: CASSPIRDRLTRGANVLTF

d_gene: TRBD1
j_gene: TRBJ2-1
v_gene: TRBV9
abundance: few
CDR3nt: TGTGCCAGCAGCGTAGATGGACAGGCCTACAATGAGCAGTTCTTC
CDR3aa: CASSVDGQAYNEQFF

d_gene: TRBD1
j_gene: TRBJ1-1
v_gene: TRBV4-2
abundance: few
CDR3nt: TGTGCCAGCAGCCGACCGGGACAGAAGAACACTGAAGCTTTCTTT
CDR3aa: CASSRPGQKNTEAFF

d_gene: -
j_gene: TRBJ1-4
v_gene: TRBV28
abundance: -
CDR3nt: TGTGCCAGCAGGGGACCCAGGAGGGGAAATGAAAAACTGTTTTTT
CDR3aa: CASRGPRRGNEKLFF

d_gene: TRBD1
j_gene: TRBJ2-7
v_gene: TRBV2
abundance: -
CDR3nt: TGTGCCAGCAGTACCCGGGACAGGTACTACGAGCAGTACTTC
CDR3aa: CASSTRDRYYEQYF

d_gene: -
j_gene: TRBJ1-5
v_gene: TRBV6-5
abundance: -
CDR3nt: TGTGCCAGCAGTGACAGGACACACAATCAGCCCCAGCATTTT
CDR3aa: CASSDRTHNQPQHF

d_gene: TRBD1
j_gene: TRBJ2-5
v_gene: TRBV28
abundance: -
CDR3nt: TGTGCCAGCAGTTCCCTCGGGACAGGGGAAGAGACCCAGTACTTC
CDR3aa: CASSSLGTGEETQYF

d_gene: TRBD1
j_gene: TRBJ2-7
v_gene: TRBV5-1
abundance: -
CDR3nt: TGCGCCAGCAGATCCGGGACAGGGGGCTTCTACGAGCAGTACTTC
CDR3aa: CASRSGTGGFYEQYF